This T cell receptor beta chain derives from a study of shared clonotypes between healthy human individuals. The overall study: Three CD4 naive, three CD4 memory, two CD8 naive and one CD8 memory plate were used per donor.

A CD45RA-negative memory subset and a CD45RA+ naive subset were separated from the CD4+ cells. Study-level results: Investigators collected only blood, and repertoires in tissues likely differ.

Here immunoSEQ multiplex PCR was the method, and the copy in TCRdb shows in-frame clones only, minus some. The table records a few million clones, over 85% of them present only once. As for this clone: Its antigen remains unknown.

The CDR3 is 17 residues long. Trimming shortened V by 4 bases and J by 4 bases, and 24 bases separated the two germline ends. CDR1 SGDLS and CDR2 YYNGEE come from the germline V gene. The chain is built from TRBV9 and TRBJ2-7, with D tentatively TRBD1 (6 bases). This clonotype originated in a man aged 18 to 29 in good health. Some clones in this sample may be carry-over from other donors' samples. The material sequenced was naive CD4+ T cells from PBMCs. Subset denoted: CD45RA+ positively selected. The CDR3 is CASSSRATRGRLYEQYF. CDR3 coding DNA: TGTGCCAGCAGCTCCCGGGCGACGAGGGGGAGACTTTACGAGCAGTACTTC.